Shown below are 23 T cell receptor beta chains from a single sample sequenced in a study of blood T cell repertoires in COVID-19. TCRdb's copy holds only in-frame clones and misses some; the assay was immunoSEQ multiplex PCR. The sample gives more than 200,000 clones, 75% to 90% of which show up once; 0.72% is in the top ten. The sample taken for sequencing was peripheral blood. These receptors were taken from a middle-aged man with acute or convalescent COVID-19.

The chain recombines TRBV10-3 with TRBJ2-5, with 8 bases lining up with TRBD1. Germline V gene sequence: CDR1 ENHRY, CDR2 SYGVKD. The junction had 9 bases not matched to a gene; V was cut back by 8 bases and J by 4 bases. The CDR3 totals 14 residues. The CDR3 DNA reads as TGTGCCATCTCCAATCCAGGGGGCGGAGAGACCCAGTACTTC. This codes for CAISNPGGGETQYF.

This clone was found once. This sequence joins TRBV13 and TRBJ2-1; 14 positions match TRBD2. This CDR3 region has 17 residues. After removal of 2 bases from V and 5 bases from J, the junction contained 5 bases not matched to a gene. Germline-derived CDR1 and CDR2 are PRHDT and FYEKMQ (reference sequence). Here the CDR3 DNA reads TGTGCCAGCAGCTTAACGACTAGCGGGAGGGCCCACAATGAGCAGTTCTTC. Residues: CASSLTTSGRAHNEQFF.

CDR3 protein: CASGQGSSGELFF. The CDR3 bases are TGTGCCAGCGGGCAGGGATCGTCGGGGGAGCTGTTTTTT. The chain links TRBV2 to TRBJ2-2, with TRBD1 as a possible D gene (5 bases). The germline V and J ends were trimmed by 8 bases and 8 bases, with 15 bases remaining between them. CDR3 length: 13 amino acids. Germline V gives CDR1 SNHLY, CDR2 FYNNEI.

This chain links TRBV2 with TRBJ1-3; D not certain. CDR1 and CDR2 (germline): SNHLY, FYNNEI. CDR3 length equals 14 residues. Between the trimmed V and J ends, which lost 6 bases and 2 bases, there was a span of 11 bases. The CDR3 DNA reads TGTGCCAGCAGCTTTTCGGTCCCTGGAAACACCATATATTTT. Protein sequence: CASSFSVPGNTIYF.

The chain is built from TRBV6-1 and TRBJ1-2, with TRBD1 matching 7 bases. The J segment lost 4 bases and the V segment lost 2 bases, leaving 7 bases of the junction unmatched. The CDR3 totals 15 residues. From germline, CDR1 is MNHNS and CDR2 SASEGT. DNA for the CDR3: TGTGCCAGCAGTGAATCGGGACAGCCACCCTATGGCTACACCTTC. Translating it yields CASSESGQPPYGYTF.

This CDR3 reads CASSQGGAAPYNEQFF. The CDR3 nucleotides are TGTGCCAGCAGCCAAGGAGGAGCGGCCCCCTACAATGAGCAGTTCTTC. This chain uses TRBV4-2 with TRBJ2-1, with D maybe TRBD2 (5 bases). The ends were cut back, 1 base at V and 2 bases at J, with 12 bases in the middle. Germline V gene data show CDR1 as LGHNA and CDR2 as YNFKEQ. The CDR3 is 16 amino acids.

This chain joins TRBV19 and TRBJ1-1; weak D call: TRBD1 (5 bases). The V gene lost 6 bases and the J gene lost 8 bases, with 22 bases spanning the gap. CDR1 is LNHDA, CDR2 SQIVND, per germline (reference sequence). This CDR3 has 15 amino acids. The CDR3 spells CASSPFGGRLPEAFF. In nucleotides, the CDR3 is TGTGCCAGTAGCCCCTTCGGGGGACGGCTCCCCGAAGCTTTCTTT.

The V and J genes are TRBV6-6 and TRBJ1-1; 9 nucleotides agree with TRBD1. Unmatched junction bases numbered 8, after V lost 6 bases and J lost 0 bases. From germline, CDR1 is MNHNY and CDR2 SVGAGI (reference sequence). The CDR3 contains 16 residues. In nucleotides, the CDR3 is TGTGCCAGCAGAATCGGGACAGGGAGGATGAACACTGAAGCTTTCTTT. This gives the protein CASRIGTGRMNTEAFF.

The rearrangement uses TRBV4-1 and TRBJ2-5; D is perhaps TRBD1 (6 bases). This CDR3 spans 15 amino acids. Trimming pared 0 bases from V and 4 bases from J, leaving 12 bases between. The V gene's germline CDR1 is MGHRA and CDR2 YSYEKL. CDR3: CASSQERGIGETQYF. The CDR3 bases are TGCGCCAGCAGCCAAGAGAGGGGGATCGGAGAGACCCAGTACTTC.

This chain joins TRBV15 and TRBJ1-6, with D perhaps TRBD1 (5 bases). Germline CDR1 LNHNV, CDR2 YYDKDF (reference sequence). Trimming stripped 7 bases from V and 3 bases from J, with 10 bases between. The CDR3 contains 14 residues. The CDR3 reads CATNPGGYNSPLHF. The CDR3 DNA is TGTGCCACCAATCCCGGGGGCTATAATTCACCCCTCCACTTT.

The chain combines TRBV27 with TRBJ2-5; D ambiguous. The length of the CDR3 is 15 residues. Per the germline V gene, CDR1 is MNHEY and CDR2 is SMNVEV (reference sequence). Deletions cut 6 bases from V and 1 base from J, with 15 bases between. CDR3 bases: TGTGCCAGCAGCCCGGCGGTCAGACGCCAAGAGACCCAGTACTTC. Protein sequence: CASSPAVRRQETQYF.

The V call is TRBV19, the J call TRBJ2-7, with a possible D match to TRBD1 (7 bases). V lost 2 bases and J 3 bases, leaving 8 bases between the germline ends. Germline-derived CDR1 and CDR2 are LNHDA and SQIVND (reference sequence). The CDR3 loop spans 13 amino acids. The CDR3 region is CASSIQGGYEQYF. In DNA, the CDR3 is TGTGCCAGTAGTATACAGGGGGGCTACGAGCAGTACTTC.

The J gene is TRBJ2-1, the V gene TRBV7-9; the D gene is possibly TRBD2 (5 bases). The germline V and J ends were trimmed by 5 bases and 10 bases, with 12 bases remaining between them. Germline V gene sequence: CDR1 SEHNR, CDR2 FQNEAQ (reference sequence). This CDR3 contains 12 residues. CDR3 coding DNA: TGTGCCAGCAGCCGGGAATCGAAGGAGCAGTTCTTC. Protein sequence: CASSRESKEQFF.

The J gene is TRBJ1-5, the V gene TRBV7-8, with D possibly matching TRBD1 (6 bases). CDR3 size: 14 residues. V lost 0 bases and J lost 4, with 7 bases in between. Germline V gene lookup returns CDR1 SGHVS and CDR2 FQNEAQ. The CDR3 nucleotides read TGTGCCAGCAGCTTAGCGGGGGCAAATCAGCCCCAGCATTTT. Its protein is CASSLAGANQPQHF.

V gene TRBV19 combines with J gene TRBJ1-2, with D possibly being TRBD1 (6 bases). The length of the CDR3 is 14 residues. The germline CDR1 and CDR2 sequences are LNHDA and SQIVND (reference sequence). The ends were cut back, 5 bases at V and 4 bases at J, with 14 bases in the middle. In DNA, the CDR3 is TGTGCCAGTAGTCCTCAACAGGGCTTCTATGGCTACACCTTC. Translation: CASSPQQGFYGYTF.

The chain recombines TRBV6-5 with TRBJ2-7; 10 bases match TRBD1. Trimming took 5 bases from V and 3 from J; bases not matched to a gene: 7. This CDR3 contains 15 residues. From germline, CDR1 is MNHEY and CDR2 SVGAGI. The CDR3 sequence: CASSLGTGEGYEQYF. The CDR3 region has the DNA TGTGCCAGCAGTCTCGGGACAGGGGAAGGCTACGAGCAGTACTTC.

CDR3 in amino acids: CASSLRDRGTEAFF. Here the CDR3 DNA reads TGTGCCAGCAGCCTCCGGGACAGGGGCACTGAAGCTTTCTTT. This chain links TRBV21-1 with TRBJ1-1; the table assigns TRBD1, which was not confirmed against the DNA. TRBV21-1 is marked as a pseudogene. The CDR3 totals 14 residues.

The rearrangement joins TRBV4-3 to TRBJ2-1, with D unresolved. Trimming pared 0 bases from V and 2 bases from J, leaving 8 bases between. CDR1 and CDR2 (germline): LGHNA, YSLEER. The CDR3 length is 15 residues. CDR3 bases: TGCGCCAGCAGCCAAGAGGTCAGTCCCTACAATGAGCAGTTCTTC. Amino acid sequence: CASSQEVSPYNEQFF.

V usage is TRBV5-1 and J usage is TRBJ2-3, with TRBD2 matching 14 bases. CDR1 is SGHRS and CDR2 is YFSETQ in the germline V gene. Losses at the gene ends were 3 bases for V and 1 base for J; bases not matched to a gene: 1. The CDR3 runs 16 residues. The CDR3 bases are TGCGCCAGCAGCTCGGGACTAGCGGGGGGCACAGATACGCAGTATTTT. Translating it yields CASSSGLAGGTDTQYF.

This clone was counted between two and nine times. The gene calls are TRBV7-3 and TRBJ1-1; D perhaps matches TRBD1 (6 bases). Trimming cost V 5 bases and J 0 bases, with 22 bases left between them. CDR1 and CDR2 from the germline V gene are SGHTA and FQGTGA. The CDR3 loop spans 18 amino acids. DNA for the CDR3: TGTGCCAGCAGCCCGCAGACAGGAGGTGTTCTAATGAACACTGAAGCTTTCTTT. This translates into CASSPQTGGVLMNTEAFF.

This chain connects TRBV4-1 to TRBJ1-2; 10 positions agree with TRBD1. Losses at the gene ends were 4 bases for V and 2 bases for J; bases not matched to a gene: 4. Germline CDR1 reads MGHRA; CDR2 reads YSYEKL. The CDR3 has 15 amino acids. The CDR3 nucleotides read TGCGCCAGCAGCCGAATGGACAGGGGGAACTATGGCTACACCTTC. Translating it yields CASSRMDRGNYGYTF.

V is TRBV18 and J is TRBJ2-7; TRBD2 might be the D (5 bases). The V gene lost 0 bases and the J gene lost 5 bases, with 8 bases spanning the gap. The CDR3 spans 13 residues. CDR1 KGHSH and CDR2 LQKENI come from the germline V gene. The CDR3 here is CASSPPTINEQYF. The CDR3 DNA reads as TGTGCCAGCTCACCACCGACTATCAACGAGCAGTACTTC.

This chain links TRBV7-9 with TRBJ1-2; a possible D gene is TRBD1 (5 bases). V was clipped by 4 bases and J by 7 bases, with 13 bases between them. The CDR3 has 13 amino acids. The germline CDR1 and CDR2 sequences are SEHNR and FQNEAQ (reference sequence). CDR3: CASSSSGISGYTF. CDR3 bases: TGTGCCAGCAGCTCCTCAGGGATCTCTGGCTACACCTTC.